The 22 T cell receptor beta chains presented below share a single source sample, sequenced in a study of blood T cells in healthy people across ages. Primers used in a second PCR of about 7 to 12 cycles were a sample-barcoded 5' primer and a J-beta primer mix. TCRdb re-analysed the 5' RACE reads in MiXCR, keeping a single row per CDR3 protein. The sample records about 580,000 distinct CDR3 sequences, less than 60% being singletons. Sequencing was carried out using blood. These TCRs come from a man older than 75 in good health.

The chain joins TRBV7-2 to TRBJ2-1, with TRBD2 matching 14 bases. This CDR3 has 18 amino acids. The V gene end was trimmed by 5 bases and the J gene end by 2 bases; junction bases not matched to a gene: 8. Germline V gene lookup returns CDR1 SGHTA and CDR2 FQGNSA. The chain's CDR3 is CASSQGLAGAFPYNEQFF. The CDR3 nucleotides are TGTGCCAGCAGCCAGGGACTAGCGGGAGCTTTTCCCTACAATGAGCAGTTCTTC. The variable domain in full, with the rest retrieved from reference TRBV7-2 and TRBJ2-1, is GAGVSQSPSNKVTEKGKDVELRCDPISGHTALYWYRQSLGQGLEFLIYFQGNSAPDKSGLPSDRFSAERTGGSVSTLTIQRTQQEDSAVYLCASSQGLAGAFPYNEQFFGPGTRLTVL.

This clonotype came up a few times. The rearrangement uses TRBV20-1 and TRBJ1-2, with a possible D match to TRBD1 (6 bases). This CDR3 is built from 14 residues. The germline CDR1 and CDR2 sequences are DFQATT and SNEGSKA (reference sequence). Trimming shortened V by 5 bases and J by 6 bases, and 19 bases separated the two germline ends. DNA of the CDR3: TGCAGTGCTTTATTCAGGGGATCCCTAAATGGCTACACCTTC. Translation: CSALFRGSLNGYTF.

This clonotype was seen a handful of times. J is TRBJ2-3 and V is TRBV29-1, with 8 bases fitting TRBD2. V gave up 7 bases and J gave up 3 bases; unmatched junction bases: 3. Looked up from germline, CDR1 is SQVTM and CDR2 is ANQGSEA. The length of the CDR3 is 12 residues. CDR3 residues: CSAAGATDTQYF. CDR3 bases: TGCAGCGCAGCGGGAGCGACAGATACGCAGTATTTT.

The V and J genes are TRBV7-3 and TRBJ2-3; D not certain. Germline lookup yields CDR1 SGHTA and CDR2 FQGTGA. The CDR3 runs to 14 residues. The V gene lost 5 bases and the J gene lost 4 bases, with 13 bases spanning the gap. The CDR3 region is CASSLTAGSDTQYF. The CDR3 DNA reads TGTGCCAGCAGCCTCACCGCTGGTTCAGATACGCAGTATTTT.

This rearrangement joins TRBV14 to TRBJ2-1, with D perhaps assigned TRBD1 or TRBD2 (5 bases each). The germline CDR1 and CDR2 sequences are SGHDN and FVKESK. This CDR3 is 19 amino acids long. V was pared by 2 bases and J by 0 bases, with 20 bases between. In DNA, the CDR3 is TGTGCCAGCAGCCAATCGGGGAGAGGGACCCTGAGCTCCTACAATGAGCAGTTCTTC. Translating it yields CASSQSGRGTLSSYNEQFF.

This chain joins TRBV9 and TRBJ2-2, with D tentatively TRBD1 (6 bases). V was trimmed by 4 bases and J by 2 bases, leaving 15 bases between them. This CDR3 contains 16 residues. From germline, CDR1 is SGDLS and CDR2 YYNGEE. CDR3: CASSQELRGNTGELFF. DNA of the CDR3: TGTGCCAGCAGCCAAGAGCTCAGGGGTAACACCGGGGAGCTGTTTTTT.

The rearrangement links TRBV30 to TRBJ2-3, with D uncertain. CDR1 and CDR2 (germline): GTSNPN, SVGIG (reference sequence). V lost 0 bases and J 4 bases, leaving 11 bases between the germline ends. The CDR3 is 14 residues long. CDR3 amino acids: CAWSVSRGADTQYF. The CDR3 region has the DNA TGTGCCTGGAGTGTTTCCCGCGGCGCAGATACGCAGTATTTT.

This clonotype occurred a few times. The rearrangement uses TRBV20-1 and TRBJ1-2; D gene uncertain. The CDR3 sequence is 14 residues long. The germline V gene encodes CDR1 DFQATT and CDR2 SNEGSKA (reference sequence). V was trimmed by 1 base and J by 1 base, leaving 10 bases between them. CDR3 in amino acids: CSARGEGSNYGYTF. In nucleotides, the CDR3 is TGCAGTGCTAGAGGGGAGGGTAGTAACTATGGCTACACCTTC.

The V and J genes are TRBV11-2 and TRBJ2-5; D is possibly TRBD1 or TRBD2 (6 bases each). The length of the CDR3 is 15 residues. V gave up 3 bases and J gave up 11 bases, with 22 bases separating them. The V gene's germline CDR1 is SGHAT and CDR2 FQNNGV. For the CDR3, the DNA is TGTGCCAGCAGCTTGGGGGGCAGCCATCAAAACGTTCAGTACTTC. Its protein is CASSLGGSHQNVQYF.

V gene TRBV30 combines with J gene TRBJ1-1; D remains unclear. The V end lost 4 bases, the J end lost 0 bases, and 15 bases lay between the germline ends. This CDR3 has 15 amino acids. The germline V gene encodes CDR1 GTSNPN and CDR2 SVGIG (reference sequence). CDR3 sequence reads: CAWTREGFMNTEAFF. CDR3 bases: TGTGCCTGGACCCGGGAAGGTTTTATGAACACTGAAGCTTTCTTT.

This clonotype has just a few counts. The chain uses TRBV20-1 and TRBJ2-7, with 10 bases fitting TRBD2. Germline values: CDR1 DFQATT, CDR2 SNEGSKA (reference sequence). Trimming at V came to 6 bases and at J to 7 bases, leaving 12 bases not matched to a gene. This CDR3 region has 14 residues. CDR3 in DNA: TGCAGTGCCCACTCTAGCGGGAGATCGTATGAGCAGTACTTC. It is translated as CSAHSSGRSYEQYF.

The J gene is TRBJ2-7, the V gene TRBV28, with D perhaps TRBD1 (5 bases). V lost 7 bases and J lost 2, with 12 bases in between. The CDR3 is 13 amino acids. Germline V gene lookup returns CDR1 MDHEN and CDR2 SYDVKM. CDR3 DNA: TGTGCCAGCACTTGGGGCGACACCTACGAGCAGTACTTC. Residues: CASTWGDTYEQYF.

The genes are TRBV5-1 and TRBJ2-3, with TRBD2 identical over 8 bases. The CDR3 is made up of 16 amino acids. With V trimmed by 3 bases and J by 3 bases, 9 bases remained unmatched. CDR1 is SGHRS, CDR2 YFSETQ, per germline. CDR3 region: CASSYTSGGRTDTQYF. The DNA for the CDR3 is TGCGCCAGCAGCTATACGAGCGGGGGAAGGACAGATACGCAGTATTTT.

The table lists this clonotype with many counts. The chain has TRBV7-9 and TRBJ2-7; 7 bases line up with TRBD1. This CDR3 region has 13 residues. The junction had 8 bases not matched to a gene; V was cut back by 3 bases and J by 9 bases. The germline CDR1 and CDR2 sequences are SEHNR and FQNEAQ (reference sequence). The CDR3 region has the DNA TGTGCCAGCAGCTTTAGAGGACAGGCGGGGCAGTACTTC. Protein product: CASSFRGQAGQYF.

V gene TRBV7-3 combines with J gene TRBJ2-3; TRBD2 aligns across 8 bases. Per germline, CDR1 SGHTA and CDR2 FQGTGA. V shed 2 bases and J 4 bases; nucleotides not matched to a gene: 5. The CDR3 sequence is 15 residues long. The CDR3 sequence is CASSLFGTSSDTQYF. CDR3 sequence (DNA): TGTGCCAGCAGCTTATTTGGGACTAGTTCAGATACGCAGTATTTT.

This clonotype has more than one count but fewer than ten. The chain employs TRBV21-1 and TRBJ2-3; TRBD1, the table's D call, lacks a check against the DNA. TRBV21-1 is a pseudogene segment. The CDR3 has 15 residues. CDR3 bases: TGTGCCAGCAGCAAGGACAGGGGGAGAACAGATACGCAGTATTTT. Its translation is CASSKDRGRTDTQYF.

The chain has TRBV20-1 and TRBJ2-7; the match to TRBD2 covers 14 bases. CDR3 size: 16 residues. V gave up 3 bases and J gave up 2 bases; unmatched junction bases: 6. Germline V gives CDR1 DFQATT, CDR2 SNEGSKA (reference sequence). CDR3 region: CSARRLAGGLPYEQYF. The CDR3 DNA reads TGCAGTGCTAGGAGACTAGCGGGAGGGCTCCCCTACGAGCAGTACTTC.

J is TRBJ1-5 and V is TRBV5-1, with D uncertain. Trimming removed 0 bases at V and 5 bases at J, with 12 bases between. Germline CDR1 is SGHRS and CDR2 is YFSETQ. This CDR3 comprises 15 residues. CDR3 protein: CASSLDGGVYQPQHF. The CDR3 coding sequence is TGCGCCAGCAGCTTGGACGGCGGGGTGTATCAGCCCCAGCATTTT.

This clonotype showed up just a few times. The rearrangement links TRBV25-1 to TRBJ2-1; the D call may be TRBD1 or TRBD2 (5 bases each). The CDR3 contains 14 residues. The germline V gene encodes CDR1 MGHDK and CDR2 SYGVNS. V gave up 9 bases and J gave up 4 bases, with 16 bases separating them. CDR3 sequence: CASDRDGGYNEQFF. As DNA, the CDR3 is TGTGCCAGTGACCGGGACGGAGGTTACAATGAGCAGTTCTTC. Using reference TRBV25-1 and TRBJ2-1 for the parts outside the CDR3, the full variable domain is EADIYQTPRYLVIGTGKKITLECSQTMGHDKMYWYQQDPGMELHLIHYSYGVNSTEKGDLSSESTVSRIRTEHFPLTLESARPSHTSQYLCASDRDGGYNEQFFGPGTRLTVL.

This clonotype was picked up a small number of times. The chain combines TRBV12-3 or TRBV12-4 with TRBJ2-7, with 8 bases that match TRBD2. J gave up 3 bases and V 4 bases, and 8 bases lay outside the gene matches. This CDR3 has 15 amino acids. The CDR3 loop reads CASSSPSAGGYEQYF. As DNA, the CDR3 is TGTGCCAGCAGTTCCCCCTCGGCGGGAGGCTACGAGCAGTACTTC.

The chain recombines TRBV6-1 with TRBJ2-3, with D uncertain. Trimming cost V 7 bases and J 1 base, with 15 bases left between them. CDR3 size: 15 residues. Germline V lookup: CDR1 MNHNS, CDR2 SASEGT. This chain's CDR3 is CASTPALAGTDTQYF. The CDR3 coding sequence is TGTGCCAGCACTCCTGCGTTAGCCGGCACAGATACGCAGTATTTT.

The chain combines TRBV28 with TRBJ2-4; TRBD1 matches 8 bases. From germline, CDR1 is MDHEN and CDR2 SYDVKM. The CDR3 runs 16 residues. V was clipped by 7 bases and J by 6 bases; unmatched bases: 14. In nucleotides, the CDR3 is TGTGCCAGCACCAATAGGACAGGGTCGGCTGGAAACATTCAGTACTTC. Protein product: CASTNRTGSAGNIQYF.